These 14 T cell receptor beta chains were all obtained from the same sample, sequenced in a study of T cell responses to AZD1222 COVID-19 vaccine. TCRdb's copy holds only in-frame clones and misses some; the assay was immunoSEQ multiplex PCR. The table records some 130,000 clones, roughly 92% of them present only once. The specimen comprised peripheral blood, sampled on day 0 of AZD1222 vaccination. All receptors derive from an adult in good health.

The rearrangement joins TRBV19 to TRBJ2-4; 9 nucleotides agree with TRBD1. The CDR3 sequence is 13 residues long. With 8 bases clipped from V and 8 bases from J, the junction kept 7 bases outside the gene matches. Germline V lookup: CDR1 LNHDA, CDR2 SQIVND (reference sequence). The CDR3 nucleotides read TGTGCCAGTTCGGACAGGGGACGGGACATTCAGTACTTC. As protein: CASSDRGRDIQYF.

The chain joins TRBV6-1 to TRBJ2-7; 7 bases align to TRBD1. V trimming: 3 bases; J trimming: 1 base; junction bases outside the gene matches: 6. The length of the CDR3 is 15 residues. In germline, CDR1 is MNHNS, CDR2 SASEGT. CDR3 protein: CASSESQGESYEQYF. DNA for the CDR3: TGTGCCAGCAGTGAGAGTCAGGGGGAATCCTACGAGCAGTACTTC.

The DNA for the CDR3 is TGCAGTGCTTGGACAGGGGATGGCTACACCTTC. It translates to CSAWTGDGYTF. The chain is built from TRBV20-1 and TRBJ1-2; 9 bases fit TRBD1. Per the germline V gene, CDR1 is DFQATT and CDR2 is SNEGSKA (reference sequence). CDR3 length equals 11 residues. Losses at the gene ends were 5 bases for V and 6 bases for J; bases not matched to a gene: 1.

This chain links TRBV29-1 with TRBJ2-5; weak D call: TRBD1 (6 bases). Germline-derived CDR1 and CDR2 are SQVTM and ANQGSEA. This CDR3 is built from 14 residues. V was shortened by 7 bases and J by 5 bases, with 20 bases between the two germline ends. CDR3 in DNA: TGCAGCGCCCGAAGGTCCAGGGGAGCGGAGACCCAGTACTTC. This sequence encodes CSARRSRGAETQYF. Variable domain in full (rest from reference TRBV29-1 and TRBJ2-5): SAVISQKPSRDICQRGTSLTIQCQVDSQVTMMFWYRQQPGQSLTLIATANQGSEATYESGFVIDKFPISRPNLTFSTLTVSNMSPEDSSIYLCSARRSRGAETQYFGPGTRLLVL.

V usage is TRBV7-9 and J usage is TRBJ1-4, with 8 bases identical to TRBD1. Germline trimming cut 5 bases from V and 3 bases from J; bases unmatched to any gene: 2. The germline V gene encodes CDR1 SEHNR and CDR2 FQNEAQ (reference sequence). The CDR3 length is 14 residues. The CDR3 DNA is TGTGCCAGCAGCACGGACAGGGCTAATGAAAAACTGTTTTTT. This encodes CASSTDRANEKLFF.

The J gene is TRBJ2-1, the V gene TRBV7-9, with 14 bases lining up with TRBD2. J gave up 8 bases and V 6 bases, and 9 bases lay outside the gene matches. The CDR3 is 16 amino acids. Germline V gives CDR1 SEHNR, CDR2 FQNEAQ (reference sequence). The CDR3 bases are TGTGCCAGCAGTCGACTAGCGGGAGGGCCGGCGGATGAGCAGTTCTTC. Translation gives CASSRLAGGPADEQFF.

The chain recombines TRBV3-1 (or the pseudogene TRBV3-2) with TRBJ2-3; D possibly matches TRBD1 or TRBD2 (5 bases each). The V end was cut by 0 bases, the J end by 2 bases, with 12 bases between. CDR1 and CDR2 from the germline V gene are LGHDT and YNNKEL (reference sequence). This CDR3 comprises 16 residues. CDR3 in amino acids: CASSQELGVSTDTQYF. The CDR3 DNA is TGTGCCAGCAGCCAAGAACTAGGGGTTTCCACAGATACGCAGTATTTT.

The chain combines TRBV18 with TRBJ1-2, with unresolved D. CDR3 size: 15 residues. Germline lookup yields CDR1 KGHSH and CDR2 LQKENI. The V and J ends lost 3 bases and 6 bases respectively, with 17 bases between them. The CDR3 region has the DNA TGTGCCAGCTCACCCGAGTACAGCGCCACCGATGGCTACACCTTC. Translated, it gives CASSPEYSATDGYTF. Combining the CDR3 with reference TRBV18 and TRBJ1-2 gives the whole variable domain NAGVMQNPRHLVRRRGQEARLRCSPMKGHSHVYWYRQLPEEGLKFMVYLQKENIIDESGMPKERFSAEFPKEGPSILRIQQVVRGDSAAYFCASSPEYSATDGYTFGSGTRLTVV.

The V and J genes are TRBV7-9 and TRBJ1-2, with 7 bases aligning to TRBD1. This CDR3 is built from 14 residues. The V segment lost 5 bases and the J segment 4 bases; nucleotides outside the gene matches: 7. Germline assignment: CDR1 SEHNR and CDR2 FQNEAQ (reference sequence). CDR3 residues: CASSPSGGGYGYTF. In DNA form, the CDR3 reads TGTGCCAGCAGCCCGTCAGGGGGGGGCTATGGCTACACCTTC.

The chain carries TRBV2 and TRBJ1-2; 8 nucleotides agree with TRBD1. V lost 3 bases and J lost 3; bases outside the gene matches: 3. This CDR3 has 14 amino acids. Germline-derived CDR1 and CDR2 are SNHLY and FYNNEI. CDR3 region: CASSDRGHDYGYTF. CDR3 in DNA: TGTGCCAGCAGTGACAGGGGGCATGACTATGGCTACACCTTC.

The CDR3 loop is CASSQPSGRALHEQYF. The CDR3 DNA sequence: TGTGCCAGCAGCCAGCCTAGCGGGAGGGCCCTCCACGAGCAGTACTTC. The chain combines TRBV7-8 with TRBJ2-7, with 12 bases identical to TRBD2. CDR1 and CDR2 (germline): SGHVS, FQNEAQ. CDR3 length: 16 amino acids. Trimming removed 5 bases from V and 5 bases from J; junction bases left unmatched: 10.

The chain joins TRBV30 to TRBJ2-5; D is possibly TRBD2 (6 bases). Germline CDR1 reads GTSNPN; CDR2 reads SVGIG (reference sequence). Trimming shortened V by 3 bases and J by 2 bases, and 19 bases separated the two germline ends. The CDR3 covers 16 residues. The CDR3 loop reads CAWSVPRGLRQETQYF. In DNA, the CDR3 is TGTGCCTGGAGCGTTCCCCGGGGACTGCGACAAGAGACCCAGTACTTC.

The CDR3 DNA reads as TGTGCCAGCAGCCAAGGGGGAGGCACCTATACGCAGTATTTT. It is translated as CASSQGGGTYTQYF. This rearrangement joins TRBV3-1 (or the pseudogene TRBV3-2) to TRBJ2-3, with a tentative D call TRBD2 (6 bases). Trimming took 1 base from V and 7 from J, leaving 12 bases between them. The CDR3 loop spans 14 amino acids. CDR1 is LGHDT and CDR2 is YNNKEL in the germline V gene (reference sequence).

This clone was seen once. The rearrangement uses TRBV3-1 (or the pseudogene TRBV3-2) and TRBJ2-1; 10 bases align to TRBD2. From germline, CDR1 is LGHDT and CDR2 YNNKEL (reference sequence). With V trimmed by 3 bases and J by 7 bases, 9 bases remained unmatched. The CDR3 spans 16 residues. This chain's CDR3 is CASSHPSGSAQNEQFF. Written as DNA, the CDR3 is TGTGCCAGCAGCCATCCTAGCGGGAGTGCCCAAAATGAGCAGTTCTTC.